The 20 T cell receptor beta chains presented below share a single source sample, sequenced in a study of technical replicates of blood from a handful of donors. Clones were read by immunoSEQ multiplex PCR, and TCRdb kept only the in-frame ones, dropping some. The sample lists 85,000 to 100,000 clones, approximately 94% occurring once. The sequencing input was T cells isolated from PBMCs. The receptor source for this set is a human donor in good health.

The chain recombines TRBV18 with TRBJ2-1, with a possible D match to TRBD2 (6 bases). Trimming took 4 bases from V and 5 from J, leaving 15 bases between them. This CDR3 has 15 residues. CDR1 KGHSH and CDR2 LQKENI come from the germline V gene. In DNA form, the CDR3 reads TGTGCCAGCTCACGGGGAGCTAGCGCCCACAATGAGCAGTTCTTC. This codes for CASSRGASAHNEQFF.

The V gene is TRBV11-2, the J gene TRBJ2-3; D ambiguous. CDR1 and CDR2 (germline): SGHAT, FQNNGV. The V end was cut by 5 bases, the J end by 10 bases, with 13 bases between. The CDR3 spans 12 residues. CDR3 region: CASSGGSAPQYF. CDR3 nucleotide sequence: TGTGCCAGCAGCGGCGGTTCTGCTCCGCAGTATTTT.

DNA of the CDR3: TGTGCCAGCAGCAAGGAACAGGGTTCGTATGGCTACACCTTC. Protein product: CASSKEQGSYGYTF. The chain combines TRBV21-1 with TRBJ1-2; no DNA check was done on the table's D call, TRBD1. TRBV21-1 constitutes a pseudogene. This CDR3 is 14 amino acids long.

The chain carries TRBV28 and TRBJ2-5; TRBD2 might be the D (5 bases). Looked up from germline, CDR1 is MDHEN and CDR2 is SYDVKM. Trimming took off 2 bases at V and 2 bases at J, with 6 bases between the two ends. This CDR3 contains 13 residues. This CDR3 reads CASSLERQETQYF. The CDR3, as DNA: TGTGCCAGCAGTTTAGAGCGGCAAGAGACCCAGTACTTC.

The chain joins TRBV19 to TRBJ2-7, with 8 bases matching TRBD2. Germline CDR1 is LNHDA and CDR2 is SQIVND (reference sequence). The CDR3 runs to 14 residues. V shed 5 bases, J shed 3 bases, and the junction held 6 bases outside the gene matches. The CDR3 DNA follows: TGTGCCAGTAGTGGACGGGGGGGCTTCTACGAGCAGTACTTC. Its protein is CASSGRGGFYEQYF.

The chain carries TRBV7-6 and TRBJ2-7; TRBD1 is a possible D gene (6 bases). Germline CDR1 is SGHVS and CDR2 is FNYEAQ. The CDR3 consists of 16 residues. V was cut by 5 bases and J by 2 bases, with 19 bases left in between. The CDR3 DNA is TGTGCCAGCAGCGTCACCACGGGACAAACCCCCTACGAGCAGTACTTC. It specifies CASSVTTGQTPYEQYF.

The chain uses TRBV5-1 and TRBJ2-7; D is unresolved. Germline V gene sequence: CDR1 SGHRS, CDR2 YFSETQ. V lost 1 base, J lost 3 bases, and 17 bases lay in between. The CDR3 has 16 residues. The CDR3 region is CASSLRSTPPNYEQYF. In nucleotides, the CDR3 is TGCGCCAGCAGCTTGAGAAGTACCCCACCTAACTACGAGCAGTACTTC.

This rearrangement joins TRBV5-1 to TRBJ2-6; 9 bases map to TRBD1. There are 19 residues in the CDR3. Germline V CDR1 and CDR2: SGHRS, YFSETQ. Losses at the gene ends were 0 bases for V and 0 bases for J; bases not matched to a gene: 7. CDR3 residues: CASSLGSGQGISGANVLTF. The CDR3 region has the DNA TGCGCCAGCAGCTTGGGGTCGGGACAGGGAATCTCTGGGGCCAACGTCCTGACTTTC.

The DNA for the CDR3 is TGTGCCAGAAAAGTCCAGGGGTCCAATGAGCAGTTCTTC. It is translated as CARKVQGSNEQFF. The chain has TRBV5-4 and TRBJ2-1, with D tentatively TRBD1 (6 bases). V was clipped by 8 bases and J by 6 bases, with 15 bases between them. This CDR3 is 13 amino acids long. CDR1 is SGHNT and CDR2 is YYREEE in the germline V gene (reference sequence).

The chain couples TRBV25-1 to TRBJ2-5; TRBD1 matches 9 bases. Per the germline V gene, CDR1 is MGHDK and CDR2 is SYGVNS. This CDR3 has 15 amino acids. Trimming cost V 5 bases and J 4 bases; bases outside gene matches: 8. Here the CDR3 reads CASSPGQGWSETQYF. The CDR3 DNA follows: TGTGCCAGCAGTCCGGGACAGGGATGGTCAGAGACCCAGTACTTC.

V usage is TRBV7-9 and J usage is TRBJ2-3; D unresolved. Trimming shortened V by 5 bases and J by 0 bases, and 15 bases separated the two germline ends. Germline assignment: CDR1 SEHNR and CDR2 FQNEAQ (reference sequence). The CDR3 length is 16 residues. The CDR3 nucleotides are TGTGCCAGCAGCGCTAACTTACTCACTAGCACAGATACGCAGTATTTT. This sequence encodes CASSANLLTSTDTQYF.

J is TRBJ2-1 and V is TRBV4-2, with a tentative D call TRBD2 (6 bases). CDR3 length: 17 amino acids. Per germline, CDR1 LGHNA and CDR2 YNFKEQ. Trimming shortened V by 2 bases and J by 5 bases, and 19 bases separated the two germline ends. CDR3 residues: CASSQPMGLSSNNEQFF. The CDR3 DNA sequence: TGTGCCAGCAGCCAACCCATGGGACTCTCTTCCAACAATGAGCAGTTCTTC.

Notes on this clone: One end of the junction fails to match germline, which may point to a read error. The V and J genes are TRBV28 and TRBJ1-5, with TRBD1 as a possible D gene (5 bases). This CDR3 has 10 residues. Germline-derived CDR1 and CDR2 are MDHEN and SYDVKM. The CDR3 region is CASSDSRPTF. The CDR3 DNA follows: TGTGCCAGCAGTGACAGCCGCCCGACGTTT.

This chain joins TRBV14 and TRBJ2-4; D might be TRBD2 (6 bases). Germline V gene sequence: CDR1 SGHDN, CDR2 FVKESK. This CDR3 has 19 residues. With 4 bases removed from V and 0 bases from J, the gap between germline ends came to 22 bases. The CDR3, as DNA: TGTGCCAGCAGCCCGACCTTTTTTGGGGCGGGACTAGCCAAAAACATTCAGTACTTC. Encoded protein: CASSPTFFGAGLAKNIQYF.

The rearrangement joins TRBV19 to TRBJ1-2; tentatively, D is TRBD1 (5 bases). Per the germline V gene, CDR1 is LNHDA and CDR2 is SQIVND (reference sequence). This CDR3 region has 14 residues. Trimming removed 5 bases from V and 2 bases from J, with 12 bases in between. CDR3 protein: CASSLTQGNYGYTF. In DNA, the CDR3 is TGTGCCAGTAGTTTGACCCAGGGAAACTATGGCTACACCTTC.

This chain connects TRBV5-4 to TRBJ2-7; 7 bases align to TRBD1. The V gene end was trimmed by 4 bases and the J gene end by 7 bases; junction bases not matched to a gene: 8. From germline, CDR1 is SGHNT and CDR2 YYREEE (reference sequence). The CDR3 loop spans 13 amino acids. The CDR3 loop is CASSPDREGEQYF. CDR3 DNA: TGTGCCAGCAGCCCCGACAGGGAAGGGGAGCAGTACTTC. Full variable domain (rest looked up from reference TRBV5-4 and TRBJ2-7): ETGVTQSPTHLIKTRGQQVTLRCSSQSGHNTVSWYQQALGQGPQFIFQYYREEENGRGNFPPRFSGLQFPNYSSELNVNALELDDSALYLCASSPDREGEQYFGPGTRLTVT.

The rearrangement links TRBV19 to TRBJ1-2; 7 bases are a match to TRBD1. The CDR3 runs to 16 residues. With V trimmed by 6 bases and J by 0 bases, 10 bases remained unmatched. The germline gives CDR1 LNHDA, CDR2 SQIVND (reference sequence). Here the CDR3 DNA reads TGTGCCAGTAGACCACAGGGGACTTTTTCTAACTATGGCTACACCTTC. This translates into CASRPQGTFSNYGYTF.

This clone was seen a single time. The V call is TRBV2, the J call TRBJ1-1, with a tentative D call TRBD1 (6 bases). In germline, CDR1 is SNHLY, CDR2 FYNNEI. The CDR3 sequence is 13 residues long. Trimming removed 5 bases at V and 5 bases at J, with 12 bases between. The CDR3 DNA follows: TGTGCCAGCAGTACGGGGGGCAGGACTGAAGCTTTCTTT. Its translation is CASSTGGRTEAFF.

The chain joins TRBV27 to TRBJ1-1, with TRBD1 identical over 9 bases. Trimming cost V 6 bases and J 7 bases; bases outside gene matches: 12. The CDR3 covers 15 residues. Germline loops: CDR1 MNHEY, CDR2 SMNVEV (reference sequence). The CDR3 spells CASSPGTGYIGEAFF. For the CDR3, the DNA is TGTGCCAGCAGCCCCGGGACAGGGTATATTGGTGAAGCTTTCTTT.

The V gene is TRBV5-1, the J gene TRBJ2-5; 8 bases align to TRBD1. This CDR3 contains 12 residues. J lost 5 bases, V lost 9 bases, and 6 bases had no gene match. Germline assignment: CDR1 SGHRS and CDR2 YFSETQ. The CDR3 here is CATRTGRETQYF. The CDR3 region has the DNA TGCGCCACACGGACAGGGCGGGAGACCCAGTACTTC. The full variable domain, in which reference TRBV5-1 and TRBJ2-5 provide the parts outside the CDR3, is KAGVTQTPRYLIKTRGQQVTLSCSPISGHRSVSWYQQTPGQGLQFLFEYFSETQRNKGNFPGRFSGRQFSNSRSEMNVSTLELGDSALYLCATRTGRETQYFGPGTRLLVL.